The 5 T cell receptor beta chains reported below all come from one sample, sequenced in a study of metastatic and nonmetastatic thyroid tumors. Using MiXCR, TCRdb re-called clones from the PCR reads. The sample carries about 41,000 clones, less than 25% recorded once. Patients had received no treatment of any kind before thyroid surgery. The sample comprised tumor tissue. All receptors come from a female donor with papillary thyroid cancer or a benign thyroid nodule (not recorded which). Some clones in this sample may be carry-over from other donors' samples.

The chain has TRBV5-8 and TRBJ2-7, with 7 bases aligning to TRBD1. J was trimmed by 5 bases and V by 4 bases; bases with no gene match: 9. The CDR3 loop spans 14 amino acids. Germline V gene data show CDR1 as SGHTS and CDR2 as YDEGEE. The CDR3 DNA reads TGTGCCAGCAGCGGCGACAGGGCTCGGGACGAGCAGTACTTC. Residues: CASSGDRARDEQYF.

This clone was observed a few times. The rearrangement uses TRBV6-1 and TRBJ1-3; the D is unclear. V shed 7 bases and J shed 4 bases, with 17 bases lying between them. This CDR3 is built from 15 residues. Germline values: CDR1 MNHNS, CDR2 SASEGT. This chain's CDR3 is CASTLRAAGGNTIYF. DNA for the CDR3: TGTGCCAGCACCCTCCGGGCGGCGGGGGGAAACACCATATATTTT.

Ten or more counts support this clone. The chain joins TRBV5-6 to TRBJ2-5; TRBD2 agrees at 8 bases. Germline loops: CDR1 SGHDT, CDR2 YYEEEE. The J segment lost 1 base and the V segment lost 1 base, leaving 12 bases of the junction unmatched. CDR3 length: 18 amino acids. Here the CDR3 reads CASSLRGLAWGGQETQYF. The CDR3 bases are TGTGCCAGCAGCTTGCGTGGACTAGCTTGGGGGGGCCAAGAGACCCAGTACTTC.

In this sample, this clone turned up a few times. The chain uses TRBV11-3 and TRBJ1-1, with no clear D. Germline V gene lookup returns CDR1 SGHNT and CDR2 YENEEA. Trimming left V 1 base short and J 5 bases short, with 8 bases between. CDR3 length: 13 amino acids. The DNA of the CDR3 is TGTGCCAGCAGCTTAGGACCTTTGACTGAAGCTTTCTTT. Its protein product is CASSLGPLTEAFF.

This clone was observed a handful of times. At one end the junction does not follow the germline gene, possibly because of a read error. J is TRBJ2-7 and V is TRBV15; no clear D. The CDR3 is made up of 12 amino acids. The germline V gene encodes CDR1 LNHNV and CDR2 YYDKDF (reference sequence). CDR3 loop: CSTSIYETEQYF. In DNA form, the CDR3 reads TGTTCCACCAGCATATATGAGACCGAGCAGTACTTC. The entire variable domain, with the rest obtained from reference TRBV15 and TRBJ2-7, is as follows: DAMVIQNPRYQVTQFGKPVTLSCSQTLNHNVMYWYQQKSSQAPKLLFHYYDKDFNNEADTPDNFQSRRPNTSFCFLDIRSPGLGDTAMYLCSTSIYETEQYFGPGTRLTVT.